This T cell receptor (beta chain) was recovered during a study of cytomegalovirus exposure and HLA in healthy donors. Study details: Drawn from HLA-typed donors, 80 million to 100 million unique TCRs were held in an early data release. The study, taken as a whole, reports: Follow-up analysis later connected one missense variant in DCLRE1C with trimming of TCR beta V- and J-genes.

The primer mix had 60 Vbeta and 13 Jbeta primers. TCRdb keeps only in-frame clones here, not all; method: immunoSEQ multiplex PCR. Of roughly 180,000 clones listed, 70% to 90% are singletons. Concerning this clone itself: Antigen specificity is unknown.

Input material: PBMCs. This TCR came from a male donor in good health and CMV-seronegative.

Here the CDR3 DNA reads TGTGCCAGCAGCTTAAACAGGGACAGGGGGAACACCGGGGAGCTGTTTTTT. Residues: CASSLNRDRGNTGELFF. The gene calls are TRBV7-3 and TRBJ2-2, with 10 bases matching TRBD1. Looked up from germline, CDR1 is SGHTA and CDR2 is FQGTGA. J lost 1 base, V lost 1 base, and 3 bases had no gene match. This CDR3 has 17 residues.